These 10 T cell receptor beta chains share one sample of origin, sequenced in a study of blood T cell repertoires in COVID-19. Clones were read by immunoSEQ multiplex PCR, and TCRdb kept only the in-frame ones, dropping some. The data show 250,000 or so clones, with about 89% seen just once and 1.2% held by the top ten. The source material was PBMCs or T cells enriched from blood (not recorded which). Source of these receptors: a human donor in a cohort exposed to, infected with or recovered from COVID-19 (not recorded which). The donor label of this sample is uncertain.

The rearrangement joins TRBV5-4 to TRBJ1-2, with TRBD1 matching over 7 bases. The CDR3 sequence is 14 residues long. V lost 3 bases, J lost 1 base, and 3 bases stayed unmatched. Germline lookup yields CDR1 SGHNT and CDR2 YYREEE (reference sequence). CDR3 coding DNA: TGTGCCAGCAGCTCGGGACAGCTTAACTATGGCTACACCTTC. It specifies CASSSGQLNYGYTF.

The rearrangement links TRBV3-1 (or the pseudogene TRBV3-2) to TRBJ2-2; tentative D call: TRBD2 (5 bases). This CDR3 is 15 amino acids long. V lost 4 bases to trimming and J lost 7 bases, with 16 bases between them. CDR1 LGHDT and CDR2 YNNKEL come from the germline V gene (reference sequence). The CDR3 DNA is TGTGCCAGCAGCCCCCCGGGCACTCGGGGCGGGGAGCTGTTTTTT. It codes for CASSPPGTRGGELFF.

This clone has a handful of counts. The V gene is TRBV7-2, the J gene TRBJ2-5; 10 positions agree with TRBD1. CDR1 and CDR2 (germline): SGHTA, FQGNSA. Unmatched junction bases numbered 9, after V lost 6 bases and J lost 5 bases. This CDR3 spans 15 amino acids. The CDR3 DNA reads as TGTGCCAGCAGACCCCGACAGGGGGCGGGGGAGACCCAGTACTTC. Translated, it gives CASRPRQGAGETQYF.

CDR3 region: CASSERTDTQYF. The DNA of the CDR3 is TGCGCCAGCAGTGAGCGGACAGATACGCAGTATTTT. The chain joins TRBV10-1 to TRBJ2-3; D is uncertain. Germline V gives CDR1 WNHNN, CDR2 SYGVQD (reference sequence). This CDR3 comprises 12 residues. Trimming removed 2 bases from V and 3 bases from J, with 3 bases in between.

The chain joins TRBV10-3 to TRBJ2-3, with 8 bases fitting TRBD1. This CDR3 is 16 amino acids long. Trimming removed 0 bases from V and 7 bases from J; junction bases left unmatched: 9. Germline CDR1 and CDR2: ENHRY and SYGVKD. CDR3 sequence reads: CAISESPGQGAHTQYF. Written as DNA, the CDR3 is TGTGCCATCAGTGAGTCCCCTGGACAGGGTGCACATACGCAGTATTTT.

This chain joins TRBV12-3 or TRBV12-4 and TRBJ2-7; D remains ambiguous. The V end lost 6 bases, the J end lost 4 bases, and 13 bases lay between the germline ends. The CDR3 has 13 amino acids. DNA of the CDR3: TGTGCCAGCAGCCCGCCGATGAGGTACGAGCAGTACTTC. It translates to CASSPPMRYEQYF.

J is TRBJ1-2 and V is TRBV2; D perhaps matches TRBD1 (6 bases). Germline V gene sequence: CDR1 SNHLY, CDR2 FYNNEI. V lost 0 bases, J lost 0 bases, and 11 bases lay in between. The length of the CDR3 is 16 residues. CDR3 loop: CASSEARGRSNYGYTF. DNA for the CDR3: TGTGCCAGCAGTGAAGCCAGGGGTCGTTCTAACTATGGCTACACCTTC.

The chain couples TRBV18 to TRBJ2-1; TRBD1 agrees at 8 bases. Germline values: CDR1 KGHSH, CDR2 LQKENI. After removal of 4 bases from V and 8 bases from J, the junction contained 10 bases not matched to a gene. This CDR3 has 15 residues. CDR3 nucleotide sequence: TGTGCCAGCTCACGGCCAATGACAGGGGCGGATGAGCAGTTCTTC. As protein: CASSRPMTGADEQFF.

This clone came up a few times. The gene calls are TRBV24-1 and TRBJ1-2; D is possibly TRBD1 (5 bases). Trimming took off 3 bases at V and 10 bases at J, with 8 bases between the two ends. The CDR3 covers 11 residues. Per the germline V gene, CDR1 is KGHDR and CDR2 is SFDVKD. CDR3 residues: CATSDVGLYTF. Here the CDR3 DNA reads TGTGCCACCAGTGATGTGGGACTCTACACCTTC.

J is TRBJ1-1 and V is TRBV6-5; no reliable D call. The CDR3 runs 15 residues. In germline, CDR1 is MNHEY, CDR2 SVGAGI. V lost 0 bases, J lost 1 base, and 9 bases lay in between. DNA for the CDR3: TGTGCCAGCAGTTACTCCTTGAGTGGGAACACTGAAGCTTTCTTT. Translating it yields CASSYSLSGNTEAFF.